A single T cell receptor beta chain is shown here with its context. The target antigen is unknown. One end of the junction varies from germline; a read error may be responsible. The data were obtained in a study of tumor and adjacent non-tumor tissue in lung cancer. A modified ARM-PCR protocol with three rounds of nested PCR amplified TCRbeta. TCRdb recomputed calls from the multiplex PCR reads with MiXCR, one row per CDR3 protein. The data contain about 75,000 distinct CDR3 sequences, around four fifths of them singletons. This CDR3 comprises 15 residues. From germline, CDR1 is SGHVS and CDR2 FNYEAQ. Study outcomes and limitations: Patients with more diverse tumor TCRs had worse survival. Tumor tissue had significantly higher TCR diversity than normal lung.

This sample's RNA came from whole unsorted tissue. Donors were chemotherapy-naive, newly diagnosed lung cancer surgical patients in China, August–late 2014. This rearrangement joins TRBV7-6 to TRBJ2-1; D possibly corresponds to TRBD2 (5 bases). Sequenced: lung tumor tissue. This receptor was taken from a woman between 45 and 60 years old with non-small cell lung cancer. The CDR3 loop is CASILTTSSYNEQFF. CDR3 nucleotides: TGTGCCAGCATCTTAACTACTAGCTCCTACAATGAGCAGTTCTTC.